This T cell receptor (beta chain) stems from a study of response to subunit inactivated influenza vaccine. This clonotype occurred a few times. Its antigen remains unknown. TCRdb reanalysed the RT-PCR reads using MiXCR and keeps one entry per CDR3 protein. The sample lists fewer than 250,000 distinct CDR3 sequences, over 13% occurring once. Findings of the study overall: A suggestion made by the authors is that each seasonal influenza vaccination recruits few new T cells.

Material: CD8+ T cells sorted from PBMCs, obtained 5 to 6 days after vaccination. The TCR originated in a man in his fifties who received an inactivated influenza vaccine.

CDR3 loop: CASSPETVGTDTQYF. In nucleotides, the CDR3 is TGTGCCAGCAGCCCCGAGACAGTCGGAACAGATACGCAGTATTTT. This rearrangement joins TRBV7-6 to TRBJ2-3; tentative D call: TRBD1 (5 bases). Germline V gene data show CDR1 as SGHVS and CDR2 as FNYEAQ. Trimming removed 5 bases at V and 3 bases at J, with 15 bases between. The CDR3 length is 15 residues. The complete variable domain, with remaining parts taken from reference TRBV7-6 and TRBJ2-3, reads GAGVSQSPRYKVTKRGQDVALRCDPISGHVSLYWYRQALGQGPEFLTYFNYEAQQDKSGLPNDRFSAERPEGSISTLTIQRTEQRDSAMYRCASSPETVGTDTQYFGPGTRLTVL.